The clone carrying this TCR beta chain has only one observation. The antigen is unknown. This record comes from a study of early stage breast cancer tumors. On the study more broadly: Of around 15 invasive breast tumors, about a dozen were hormone receptor-positive, HER2-negative.

The CDR3 sequence is 15 residues long. In germline, CDR1 is SGDLS, CDR2 YYNGEE. V was clipped by 6 bases and J by 2 bases; unmatched bases: 10. Assay: immunoSEQ multiplex PCR; the TCRdb copy retains only in-frame clones and omits some. The table includes roughly 49,000 clones, roughly 73% detected once. Study-level points and caveats: Tumors had roughly 2.5-fold higher T cell density and higher clonality than adjacent normal breast tissue. Blood repertoires resembled normal breast more than tumor.

Sequenced material: blood. This TCR derives from a person aged 40 to 49 with breast cancer. The V gene is TRBV9, the J gene TRBJ1-2, with TRBD1 matching over 7 bases. The CDR3 nucleotides read TGTGCCAGCAACGACCGACAGGGCTACAACTATGGCTACACCTTC. The encoded protein is CASNDRQGYNYGYTF. Together with reference TRBV9 and TRBJ1-2, the CDR3 gives the full variable domain: DSGVTQTPKHLITATGQRVTLRCSPRSGDLSVYWYQQSLDQGLQFLIQYYNGEERAKGNILERFSAQQFPDLHSELNLSSLELGDSALYFCASNDRQGYNYGYTFGSGTRLTVV.